Shown below are 9 T cell receptor beta chains from a single sample sequenced in a study of molecular identifiers for immune sequencing clone quantification. TCRdb re-called the PCR reads with MiXCR, one entry per CDR3 protein. The table lists hundreds of thousands of distinct CDR3 sequences, about 20% of them singletons. The specimen sequenced was naive CD8+ T cells from blood, with Jurkat cell RNA spiked in. As to subset: FACS-sorted CD8+CD4-CCR7+CD45RA+ naive T cells. These receptors were taken from a human donor in good health. Some libraries in this study had Jurkat cell RNA spiked in.

This clonotype was seen ten or more times. This chain connects TRBV7-2 to TRBJ2-7; tentatively, D is TRBD1 (5 bases). CDR3 length: 14 amino acids. Per the germline V gene, CDR1 is SGHTA and CDR2 is FQGNSA. In DNA, the CDR3 is TGTGCTGGGGCGAGTGGCTTGATCCCCTACGAGCAGTACTTC. This gives the protein CAGASGLIPYEQYF.

This clonotype was counted ten times or more. This chain connects TRBV19 to TRBJ1-1; 10 bases are shared with TRBD1. The CDR3 has 14 amino acids. Germline CDR1 LNHDA, CDR2 SQIVND (reference sequence). V lost 8 bases and J lost 6; bases outside the gene matches: 9. The CDR3 sequence: CASDPGQGFAEAFF. The CDR3 DNA sequence: TGTGCCAGTGACCCGGGACAGGGGTTCGCTGAAGCTTTCTTT.

This clonotype occurred a few times. The V gene is TRBV19, the J gene TRBJ2-1, with a weak D call TRBD1 (5 bases). Germline V gene sequence: CDR1 LNHDA, CDR2 SQIVND (reference sequence). The CDR3 is made up of 16 amino acids. V lost 4 bases, J lost 0 bases, and 13 bases lay in between. CDR3 nucleotide sequence: TGTGCCAGTAGTAAAACAGGCACCAGCTCCTACAATGAGCAGTTCTTC. This encodes CASSKTGTSSYNEQFF.

V and J are TRBV20-1 and TRBJ2-1, with 11 bases lining up with TRBD2. V lost 4 bases to trimming and J lost 12 bases; unmatched junction nucleotides: 5. CDR1 and CDR2 from the germline V gene are DFQATT and SNEGSKA (reference sequence). This CDR3 is 12 amino acids long. Here the CDR3 reads CSATLAGGGQFF. As DNA, the CDR3 is TGCAGTGCTACCCTAGCGGGAGGAGGGCAGTTCTTC.

Concerning this clonotype: Sequence at one end of the junction differs from germline and may be a read error. The DNA of the CDR3 is TGTGCCGGCAGCTTAGTAGCGGGGGGGCCTTTGAGGGAGTATTTT. Protein sequence: CAGSLVAGGPLREYF. The V and J genes are TRBV7-9 and TRBJ2-3; TRBD2 matches 11 bases. Germline CDR1 SEHNR, CDR2 FQNEAQ (reference sequence). This CDR3 is 15 amino acids long.

This clonotype was counted many times. The chain recombines TRBV12-3 or TRBV12-4 with TRBJ2-7; D gene uncertain. V dropped 4 bases and J dropped 2 bases, with 6 bases sitting between them. The CDR3 length is 12 residues. As DNA, the CDR3 is TGTGCCAGCAGTTCCCAAGCCTACGAGCAGTACTTC. Its translation is CASSSQAYEQYF.

This clonotype was found many times. The chain is built from TRBV9 and TRBJ1-3; TRBD1 aligns across 7 bases. The CDR3 spans 15 residues. The V segment lost 3 bases and the J segment 0 bases; nucleotides outside the gene matches: 3. CDR1 is SGDLS, CDR2 YYNGEE, per germline. The CDR3 spells CASSDRDSSGNTIYF. The CDR3 coding sequence is TGTGCCAGCAGCGACCGGGACAGCTCTGGAAACACCATATATTTT.

This clonotype appeared a few times. The chain combines TRBV24-1 with TRBJ2-5; no reliable D call. The ends were cut back, 2 bases at V and 5 bases at J, with 11 bases in the middle. Germline lookup yields CDR1 KGHDR and CDR2 SFDVKD. The CDR3 loop spans 14 amino acids. CDR3 residues: CATSDSGSLETQYF. CDR3 nucleotides: TGTGCCACCAGTGATTCGGGCAGTCTGGAGACCCAGTACTTC.

Points on this clonotype: The missing conserved phenylalanine or tryptophan at the end of this CDR3 makes a read error likely. The V and J genes are TRBV27 and TRBJ2-1, with D hard to call. The CDR3 spans 17 residues. V was pared by 4 bases and J by 6 bases, with 22 bases between. Germline assignment: CDR1 MNHEY and CDR2 SMNVEV (reference sequence). Written as DNA, the CDR3 is TGTGCCAGCAGTTCCCTTCAAGGGCCCCAACTCTCCAATGAGCAGTTCCTC. Protein sequence: CASSSLQGPQLSNEQFL.